Below, 22 T cell receptor beta chains from the same sample are listed, as sequenced in a study of blood T cells in healthy people across ages (dated by TCRdb to the mid-2010s). Preparation of the library involved 5' RACE. Sequenced using an Illumina HiSeq 2500. A second PCR of roughly 6 to 11 cycles was run with a J-beta primer mix and a sample-barcoded 5' primer. TCRdb trimmed the raw reads at Q25, called clones with MiXCR and kept productive beta chains. For every CDR3 protein sequence, its rows merge into one entry that carries the most common genes and DNA. In all, the sample holds 750,000 or so distinct CDR3 sequences, and roughly 25% of those were seen once. Together, the top ten hold more than 7.5% of the sample. The same data also contributed to another study, on T cells of mothers and their children.

The specimen was blood. All receptors derive from a boy younger than 18 in good health.

This chain links TRBV20-1 with TRBJ2-5, with a weak D call TRBD1 (6 bases). The DNA end is a closer match to TRBJ2-7, so the J assignment may be wrong. This CDR3 is 13 amino acids long. Germline assignment: CDR1 DFQATT and CDR2 SNEGSKA (reference sequence). The CDR3 DNA reads TGCAGTGCCCCTACAGGGCCCTCCTACGAGCAGTACTTC. This gives the protein CSAPTGPSYEQYF.

The chain couples TRBV29-1 to TRBJ1-1, with a possible D match to TRBD1 (6 bases). Germline V gene lookup returns CDR1 SQVTM and CDR2 ANQGSEA. The CDR3 covers 13 residues. V lost 5 bases and J 5 bases, leaving 15 bases between the germline ends. In nucleotides, the CDR3 is TGCAGCGTTATGGGGGCCCTGGGGACTGAAGCTTTCTTT. This codes for CSVMGALGTEAFF.

This clonotype was detected many times. This chain joins TRBV7-2 and TRBJ2-5; weak D call: TRBD2 (6 bases). Trimming removed 5 bases from V and 4 bases from J, with 20 bases in between. Germline loops: CDR1 SGHTA, CDR2 FQGNSA. This CDR3 is 16 amino acids long. CDR3 in DNA: TGTGCCAGCAGCCCCGTAAGGGGAGGCCATCGAGAGACCCAGTACTTC. Translation gives CASSPVRGGHRETQYF.

The chain recombines TRBV7-9 with TRBJ2-5; possible D gene TRBD2, 6 bases. Per the germline V gene, CDR1 is SEHNR and CDR2 is FQNEAQ (reference sequence). Trimming cost V 5 bases and J 2 bases, with 12 bases left between them. CDR3 length: 14 amino acids. The CDR3 DNA is TGTGCCAGCAGCCACCGGGACTTTCAAGAGACCCAGTACTTC. This encodes CASSHRDFQETQYF.

This clonotype was detected a few times. The chain is built from TRBV4-1 and TRBJ1-5; 8 bases are a match to TRBD1. This CDR3 has 17 residues. V lost 4 bases and J lost 4; bases outside the gene matches: 12. The germline CDR1 and CDR2 sequences are MGHRA and YSYEKL. The CDR3 reads CASSPVADREINQPQHF. As DNA, the CDR3 is TGCGCCAGCAGCCCCGTTGCGGACAGGGAAATAAATCAGCCCCAGCATTTT.

This rearrangement joins TRBV5-1 to TRBJ2-7; D gene unclear. The CDR3 has 16 residues. CDR1 SGHRS and CDR2 YFSETQ come from the germline V gene. Trimming removed 0 bases at V and 1 base at J, with 14 bases between. CDR3 in DNA: TGCGCCAGCAGCTTGGCCGAGGCAGGCGATTCCTACGAGCAGTACTTC. This encodes CASSLAEAGDSYEQYF.

The chain joins TRBV27 to TRBJ2-5; 8 bases align to TRBD2. Trimming took 6 bases from V and 2 from J; bases not matched to a gene: 11. Germline loops: CDR1 MNHEY, CDR2 SMNVEV (reference sequence). This CDR3 is 16 amino acids long. The CDR3 reads CASSPTSGDHQETQYF. CDR3 in DNA: TGTGCCAGCAGCCCTACTAGCGGAGATCATCAAGAGACCCAGTACTTC.

This clonotype turned up a few times. The chain has TRBV28 and TRBJ1-5; D gene ambiguous. Germline V gene sequence: CDR1 MDHEN, CDR2 SYDVKM. V dropped 3 bases and J dropped 7 bases, with 7 bases sitting between them. The CDR3 has 12 residues. CDR3 residues: CASSLIGQPQHF. CDR3 coding DNA: TGTGCCAGCAGTTTGATCGGGCAGCCCCAGCATTTT.

This clonotype was seen a few times. J is TRBJ1-2 and V is TRBV12-5; 10 nucleotides line up with TRBD1. CDR1 is LGHNT and CDR2 is FRNRAP in the germline V gene. Trimming cost V 7 bases and J 0 bases; bases outside gene matches: 5. The length of the CDR3 is 15 residues. CDR3 amino acids: CASDYGTGANYGYTF. The CDR3 bases are TGTGCTAGTGACTACGGGACAGGGGCTAACTATGGCTACACCTTC.

The CDR3 is CSVITGSSYEQYF. The CDR3 DNA follows: TGCAGCGTTATTACAGGTAGCTCCTACGAGCAGTACTTC. The V and J genes are TRBV29-1 and TRBJ2-7; tentatively, D is TRBD1 (5 bases). The length of the CDR3 is 13 residues. The germline V and J ends were trimmed by 5 bases and 0 bases, with 11 bases remaining between them. CDR1 is SQVTM and CDR2 is ANQGSEA in the germline V gene.

This chain links TRBV6-5 with TRBJ2-7; D ambiguous. Germline CDR1 MNHEY, CDR2 SVGAGI. The CDR3 extends over 14 amino acids. V was clipped by 6 bases and J by 0 bases, with 12 bases between them. In DNA, the CDR3 is TGTGCCAGCAGCGGCCAGTGGAGCTCCTACGAGCAGTACTTC. Its translation is CASSGQWSSYEQYF.

The chain employs TRBV12-5 and TRBJ2-6, with TRBD2 identical over 8 bases. CDR1 and CDR2 from the germline V gene are LGHNT and FRNRAP. The CDR3 is 17 residues long. Trimming cost V 2 bases and J 0 bases; bases outside gene matches: 3. This chain's CDR3 is CASGLKSGGSGANVLTF. The CDR3 DNA reads TGTGCTAGTGGTTTGAAGAGCGGGGGCTCTGGGGCCAACGTCCTGACTTTC.

In its sample, this clonotype was seen a few times. This chain joins TRBV5-1 and TRBJ2-5, with 8 nucleotides matching TRBD2. The germline CDR1 and CDR2 sequences are SGHRS and YFSETQ. V shed 2 bases and J 10 bases; nucleotides not matched to a gene: 10. The CDR3 spans 14 residues. This CDR3 is CASSLQRETQDQYF. CDR3 nucleotides: TGCGCCAGCAGCTTACAGCGGGAGACTCAAGACCAGTACTTC. Looking up the rest from reference TRBV5-1 and TRBJ2-5 gives the full variable domain: KAGVTQTPRYLIKTRGQQVTLSCSPISGHRSVSWYQQTPGQGLQFLFEYFSETQRNKGNFPGRFSGRQFSNSRSEMNVSTLELGDSALYLCASSLQRETQDQYFGPGTRLLVL.

Worth noting for this clonotype: Without the conserved terminal phenylalanine or tryptophan, this CDR3 likely stems from a read error. V is TRBV28 and J is TRBJ2-2; possible D gene TRBD1, 5 bases. The CDR3 runs to 13 residues. Trimming pared 6 bases from V and 4 bases from J, leaving 9 bases between. The germline V gene has CDR1 MDHEN and CDR2 SYDVKM. The DNA for the CDR3 is TGTGCCAGCAGCACAGGCCTCACCGGGGAGCTGTTTCTT. It specifies CASSTGLTGELFL.

This clonotype occurred a few times. This chain connects TRBV13 to TRBJ1-5; a weak D match, TRBD1 (5 bases). CDR3 size: 15 residues. The germline V and J ends were trimmed by 0 bases and 6 bases, with 12 bases remaining between them. The V gene's germline CDR1 is PRHDT and CDR2 FYEKMQ (reference sequence). The CDR3 loop is CASSLGRQGGQPQHF. CDR3 in DNA: TGTGCCAGCAGCTTAGGCCGGCAGGGTGGTCAGCCCCAGCATTTT.

The chain employs TRBV25-1 and TRBJ2-1, with D hard to call. The end of the DNA is better explained by TRBJ2-7, so the J call may be wrong. Germline loops: CDR1 MGHDK, CDR2 SYGVNS. CDR3 size: 14 residues. Here the CDR3 DNA reads TGTGCCAGCAGTGAATATCGAGATTCCAACGAGCAGTACTTC. Encoded protein: CASSEYRDSNEQYF.

The V and J genes are TRBV20-1 and TRBJ2-1, with D tentatively TRBD2 (5 bases). The CDR3 runs to 14 residues. V lost 5 bases and J 5 bases, leaving 16 bases between the germline ends. CDR1 DFQATT and CDR2 SNEGSKA come from the germline V gene (reference sequence). CDR3 bases: TGCAGTGCTTTGGAGGCCAGGAGGAACAATGAGCAGTTCTTC. It codes for CSALEARRNNEQFF.

The rearrangement joins TRBV10-3 to TRBJ2-3, with D tentatively TRBD2 (6 bases). Germline V gene lookup returns CDR1 ENHRY and CDR2 SYGVKD. This CDR3 region has 15 residues. Trimming stripped 5 bases from V and 0 bases from J, with 12 bases between. The CDR3 region has the DNA TGTGCCATCAGTACCCGGACTACTAGCACAGATACGCAGTATTTT. It encodes CAISTRTTSTDTQYF.

The chain recombines TRBV12-3 or TRBV12-4 with TRBJ2-7; 8 nucleotides agree with TRBD1. The CDR3 is 17 residues long. V was clipped by 2 bases and J by 1 base; unmatched bases: 10. CDR3 nucleotides: TGTGCCAGCAGTTTATGGCAGGGGGCGAGTAATTCCTACGAGCAGTACTTC. Its protein product is CASSLWQGASNSYEQYF.

This clonotype occurred a few times. The V call is TRBV2, the J call TRBJ1-4; D unclear. Per germline, CDR1 SNHLY and CDR2 FYNNEI. Trimming removed 4 bases at V and 5 bases at J, with 11 bases between. The CDR3 totals 14 residues. CDR3 DNA: TGTGCCAGCAGTGTAGACGGAAAAAATGAAAAACTGTTTTTT. Its translation is CASSVDGKNEKLFF.

The rearrangement uses TRBV12-3 or TRBV12-4 and TRBJ2-7; D unclear. CDR3 size: 13 residues. V was cut by 5 bases and J by 3 bases, with 11 bases left in between. CDR3 sequence: CASSPGPRYEQYF. The CDR3 nucleotides read TGTGCCAGCAGTCCAGGACCCCGCTACGAGCAGTACTTC.

The CDR3 sequence: CASSLNWSGRAGELFF. The CDR3 DNA follows: TGTGCCAGCAGTTTGAATTGGAGCGGGAGGGCCGGGGAGCTGTTTTTT. This rearrangement joins TRBV12-3 or TRBV12-4 to TRBJ2-2; 10 bases are a match to TRBD2. The CDR3 extends over 16 amino acids. The V and J ends lost 3 bases and 6 bases, in that order; junction bases with no gene match: 7.